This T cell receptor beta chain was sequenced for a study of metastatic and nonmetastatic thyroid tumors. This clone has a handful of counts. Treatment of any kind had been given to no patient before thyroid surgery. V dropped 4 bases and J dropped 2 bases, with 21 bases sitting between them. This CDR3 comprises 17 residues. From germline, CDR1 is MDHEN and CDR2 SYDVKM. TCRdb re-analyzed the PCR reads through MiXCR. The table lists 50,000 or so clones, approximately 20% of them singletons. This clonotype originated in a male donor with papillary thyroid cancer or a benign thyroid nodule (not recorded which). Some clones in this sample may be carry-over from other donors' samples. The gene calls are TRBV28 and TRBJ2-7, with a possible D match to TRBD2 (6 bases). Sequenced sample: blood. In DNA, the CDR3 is TGTGCCAGCAGTTGGACCTTTAGCGGCGAATCTACCTACGAGCAGTACTTC. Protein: CASSWTFSGESTYEQYF. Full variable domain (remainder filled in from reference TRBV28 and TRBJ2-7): DVKVTQSSRYLVKRTGEKVFLECVQDMDHENMFWYRQDPGLGLRLIYFSYDVKMKEKGDIPEGYSVSREKKERFSLILESASTNQTSMYLCASSWTFSGESTYEQYFGPGTRLTVT.